Presented here are 3 T cell receptor beta chains from one specimen sequenced in a study of OX40 agonist ivuxolimab in advanced cancers. The table came from immunoSEQ multiplex PCR; TCRdb's copy has only in-frame clones and leaves some out. This sample has 68,000 or so clones; 80% to 90% occur once, and the top ten carry roughly 8%. The sample in question was CD4+ or CD8+ T cells sorted from blood, obtained in a trial of the OX40 agonist ivuxolimab. These receptors were collected from an adult with an advanced solid tumor such as melanoma, head and neck, liver or kidney cancer.

The V and J genes are TRBV7-9 and TRBJ2-7; perhaps TRBD1 as D (6 bases). The CDR3 is 15 amino acids. Germline V gives CDR1 SEHNR, CDR2 FQNEAQ (reference sequence). V was trimmed by 6 bases and J by 0 bases, leaving 15 bases between them. The CDR3 region has the DNA TGTGCCAGCAGTTGGGTTCAGGGGTTCTCCTACGAGCAGTACTTC. It specifies CASSWVQGFSYEQYF.

The rearrangement links TRBV2 to TRBJ2-3, with TRBD2 identical over 7 bases. V was clipped by 8 bases and J by 2 bases; unmatched bases: 7. This CDR3 is built from 14 residues. Germline CDR1 is SNHLY and CDR2 is FYNNEI. Here the CDR3 reads CASLRSGVTDTQYF. CDR3 bases: TGTGCCAGCCTACGGAGCGGGGTCACAGATACGCAGTATTTT. The entire variable domain, with the rest obtained from reference TRBV2 and TRBJ2-3, is as follows: EPEVTQTPSHQVTQMGQEVILRCVPISNHLYFYWYRQILGQKVEFLVSFYNNEISEKSEIFDDQFSVERPDGSNFTLKIRSTKLEDSAMYFCASLRSGVTDTQYFGPGTRLTVL.

The table lists this clone with a count of one. V and J are TRBV27 and TRBJ2-2; a possible D gene is TRBD1 (5 bases). V was clipped by 3 bases and J by 4 bases, with 9 bases between them. The germline CDR1 and CDR2 sequences are MNHEY and SMNVEV (reference sequence). The CDR3 length is 14 residues. CDR3 coding DNA: TGTGCCAGCAGTTTCGACAGATCCACCGGGGAGCTGTTTTTT. Protein sequence: CASSFDRSTGELFF.